Shown below are 17 T cell receptor beta chains from a single sample sequenced in a study of cytomegalovirus exposure and HLA in healthy donors. Both 60 Vbeta primers and 13 Jbeta primers went into the PCR. Method: immunoSEQ multiplex PCR; TCRdb's copy keeps in-frame clones and lacks some. This table holds about 170,000 clones, approximately 81% found once. The source material was PBMCs. These receptors all come from a woman aged 18-29 years in good health and CMV-seronegative.

The chain carries TRBV28 and TRBJ1-3, with D possibly TRBD1 on 6 matching bases. The CDR3 contains 17 residues. The germline V gene encodes CDR1 MDHEN and CDR2 SYDVKM. Trimming stripped 6 bases from V and 0 bases from J, with 18 bases between. DNA for the CDR3: TGTGCCAGCAGCAACACAGGGAGTTGGGGCTCTGGAAACACCATATATTTT. It codes for CASSNTGSWGSGNTIYF. The entire variable domain, with the rest obtained from reference TRBV28 and TRBJ1-3, is as follows: DVKVTQSSRYLVKRTGEKVFLECVQDMDHENMFWYRQDPGLGLRLIYFSYDVKMKEKGDIPEGYSVSREKKERFSLILESASTNQTSMYLCASSNTGSWGSGNTIYFGEGSWLTVV.

The chain carries TRBV7-9 and TRBJ2-1; 8 nucleotides match TRBD2. Trimming took 2 bases from V and 10 from J; bases not matched to a gene: 10. Germline V gene data show CDR1 as SEHNR and CDR2 as FQNEAQ (reference sequence). The CDR3 loop spans 15 amino acids. The CDR3 nucleotides read TGTGCCAGCAGCTTAAGTCAACTAGCGGTGGGCGAGCAGTTCTTC. Its translation: CASSLSQLAVGEQFF.

The chain joins TRBV12-5 to TRBJ2-1; 7 bases align to TRBD1. Germline V lookup: CDR1 LGHNT, CDR2 FRNRAP. The CDR3 contains 15 residues. V shed 1 base, J shed 6 bases, and the junction held 6 bases outside the gene matches. The CDR3 spells CASGLGRGGPNEQFF. CDR3 coding DNA: TGTGCTAGTGGTTTGGGCAGAGGGGGCCCCAATGAGCAGTTCTTC. Variable domain in full (rest from reference TRBV12-5 and TRBJ2-1): DARVTQTPRHKVTEMGQEVTMRCQPILGHNTVFWYRQTMMQGLELLAYFRNRAPLDDSGMPKDRFSAEMPDATLATLKIQPSEPRDSAVYFCASGLGRGGPNEQFFGPGTRLTVL.

This clone was seen once. CDR3 nucleotide sequence: TGTGCCAGCAGTCGTACCACGACTAGCGGTAAAGAGACCCAGTACTTC. Residues: CASSRTTTSGKETQYF. The V call is TRBV9, the J call TRBJ2-5, with TRBD2 matching over 9 bases. Germline assignment: CDR1 SGDLS and CDR2 YYNGEE. V shed 5 bases, J shed 3 bases, and the junction held 11 bases outside the gene matches. The CDR3 sequence is 16 residues long.

The V and J genes are TRBV4-3 and TRBJ2-7, with 8 bases matching TRBD2. Germline V gives CDR1 LGHNA, CDR2 YSLEER. V was pared by 0 bases and J by 3 bases, with 4 bases of the junction left unmatched. The CDR3 length is 15 residues. CDR3 bases: TGCGCCAGCAGCCAAGATTCAGCGGGAGTCTACGAGCAGTACTTC. The encoded protein is CASSQDSAGVYEQYF.

The gene calls are TRBV16 and TRBJ2-5, with D possibly being TRBD2 (6 bases). CDR1 and CDR2 from the germline V gene are KGHSY and FQNENV. The CDR3 runs to 13 residues. Trimming shortened V by 3 bases and J by 2 bases, and 7 bases separated the two germline ends. The CDR3 region is CASSQTRQETQYF. CDR3 DNA sequence: TGTGCCAGCAGCCAGACTAGGCAAGAGACCCAGTACTTC.

This chain connects TRBV4-3 to TRBJ2-1; TRBD1 might be the D (6 bases). This CDR3 is built from 14 residues. The germline gives CDR1 LGHNA, CDR2 YSLEER. V was shortened by 4 bases and J by 10 bases, with 17 bases between the two germline ends. CDR3 sequence reads: CASSRDRQVREQFF. The CDR3 DNA is TGCGCCAGCAGCCGCGATAGACAGGTCAGGGAGCAGTTCTTC.

The chain carries TRBV18 and TRBJ2-7; 8 bases are a match to TRBD1. The CDR3 extends over 15 amino acids. CDR1 and CDR2 (germline): KGHSH, LQKENI. Trimming cost V 2 bases and J 3 bases; bases outside gene matches: 6. The CDR3 sequence: CASSPGQGLSYEQYF. CDR3 coding DNA: TGTGCCAGCTCACCAGGACAGGGATTGAGCTACGAGCAGTACTTC.

The chain is built from TRBV28 and TRBJ1-2; D is perhaps TRBD1 (6 bases). This CDR3 is 20 amino acids long. Trimming removed 5 bases at V and 3 bases at J, with 31 bases between. Germline V CDR1 and CDR2: MDHEN, SYDVKM. The DNA of the CDR3 is TGTGCCAGCAGTCCTGGATCCTCCTTTTTGGGGGGGCCGGTGGACTATGGCTACACCTTC. Translated: CASSPGSSFLGGPVDYGYTF.

This clone has only one observation. The CDR3: CASGLMTGLALVYGYTF. CDR3 sequence (DNA): TGTGCTAGTGGTTTGATGACAGGGCTTGCCCTGGTCTATGGCTACACCTTC. The genes are TRBV12-5 and TRBJ1-2, with 7 nucleotides matching TRBD1. The length of the CDR3 is 17 residues. The germline V gene has CDR1 LGHNT and CDR2 FRNRAP. With V trimmed by 2 bases and J by 4 bases, 13 bases remained unmatched.

V usage is TRBV9 and J usage is TRBJ1-2, with D hard to call. Looked up from germline, CDR1 is SGDLS and CDR2 is YYNGEE. V shed 2 bases and J shed 6 bases, with 20 bases lying between them. The CDR3 contains 16 residues. The CDR3 protein is CASSVLPGLSANGYTF. DNA of the CDR3: TGTGCCAGCAGCGTTCTCCCTGGACTTTCCGCGAATGGCTACACCTTC. Supplemented by reference TRBV9 and TRBJ1-2, the full variable domain reads DSGVTQTPKHLITATGQRVTLRCSPRSGDLSVYWYQQSLDQGLQFLIQYYNGEERAKGNILERFSAQQFPDLHSELNLSSLELGDSALYFCASSVLPGLSANGYTFGSGTRLTVV.

This rearrangement joins TRBV9 to TRBJ1-1, with 9 bases identical to TRBD1. From germline, CDR1 is SGDLS and CDR2 YYNGEE. The V segment lost 4 bases and the J segment 1 base; nucleotides outside the gene matches: 5. This CDR3 is built from 15 residues. This chain's CDR3 is CASSTTGGWNTEAFF. The CDR3 DNA sequence: TGTGCCAGCAGCACTACAGGGGGCTGGAACACTGAAGCTTTCTTT. Filled out from reference TRBV9 and TRBJ1-1, the complete variable domain reads DSGVTQTPKHLITATGQRVTLRCSPRSGDLSVYWYQQSLDQGLQFLIQYYNGEERAKGNILERFSAQQFPDLHSELNLSSLELGDSALYFCASSTTGGWNTEAFFGQGTRLTVV.

The rearrangement uses TRBV9 and TRBJ1-2; D is ambiguous. The CDR3 sequence is 15 residues long. Trimming pared 1 base from V and 2 bases from J, leaving 12 bases between. Germline CDR1 is SGDLS and CDR2 is YYNGEE. Here the CDR3 reads CASSVTGMMNYGYTF. The CDR3 DNA reads TGTGCCAGCAGCGTAACGGGAATGATGAACTATGGCTACACCTTC.

The J gene is TRBJ1-5, the V gene TRBV6-1, with D perhaps matching TRBD1 (5 bases). V dropped 4 bases and J dropped 0 bases, with 10 bases sitting between them. The CDR3 loop spans 15 amino acids. From germline, CDR1 is MNHNS and CDR2 SASEGT. DNA for the CDR3: TGTGCCAGCAGTGGGGGGAGGAATAGCAATCAGCCCCAGCATTTT. Residues: CASSGGRNSNQPQHF.

The CDR3 DNA is TGTGCCAGCAGTGACTTGGTCTCGCTAGCGGGAGGGACGTACCAAGAGACCCAGTACTTC. Its protein product is CASSDLVSLAGGTYQETQYF. The chain couples TRBV2 to TRBJ2-5; 12 bases line up with TRBD2. J was trimmed by 0 bases and V by 3 bases; bases with no gene match: 14. The CDR3 is 20 residues long. The germline V gene has CDR1 SNHLY and CDR2 FYNNEI.

This clone was seen just once. V is TRBV9 and J is TRBJ2-1; 7 bases are a match to TRBD2. Trimming took 0 bases from V and 5 from J; bases not matched to a gene: 5. Germline loops: CDR1 SGDLS, CDR2 YYNGEE. This CDR3 comprises 15 residues. CDR3 sequence reads: CASSVDGGSHNEQFF. Written as DNA, the CDR3 is TGTGCCAGCAGCGTAGACGGCGGGAGCCACAATGAGCAGTTCTTC.

The chain carries TRBV25-1 and TRBJ1-2, with D possibly matching TRBD1 (5 bases). Germline V gene lookup returns CDR1 MGHDK and CDR2 SYGVNS. This CDR3 contains 14 residues. V lost 6 bases and J lost 7, with 18 bases in between. The CDR3 DNA is TGTGCCAGCAGCCCCGATTTTGGGGCGCGTGGCTACACCTTC. It encodes CASSPDFGARGYTF.